Sequencing of this T cell receptor (beta chain) was carried out in a study of blood T cells in healthy people across ages. Germline loops: CDR1 DFQATT, CDR2 SNEGSKA (reference sequence). Unmatched junction bases numbered 4, after V lost 2 bases and J lost 2 bases. This CDR3 is built from 15 residues. Through a sample-barcoded 5' primer and a J-beta primer mix, a second PCR was run for roughly 7 to 11 cycles. TCRdb re-analysed the 5' RACE reads in MiXCR, keeping a single row per CDR3 protein. The sample gives roughly 1.7 million distinct CDR3 sequences, roughly 30% of which show up once; about 10% is in the top ten. Peripheral blood was drawn, about 9.7 milliliters per donor.

This TCR came from a woman aged 25 to 39 in good health. The sample was blood. The gene calls are TRBV20-1 and TRBJ2-7; TRBD1 aligns across 12 bases. The CDR3 bases are TGCAGTGCTAGAAGGGGGACAGGGGGCCCCTACGAGCAGTACTTC. Protein product: CSARRGTGGPYEQYF.